The T cell receptor (beta chain) under discussion was sequenced for a study of cytomegalovirus exposure and HLA in healthy donors (dated by TCRdb to the late 2010s). For the study in its entirety: An earlier analysis of approximately 590 of the donors reported approximately 270 Gb of sequence data and 117 million unique TCR beta sequences from about 179 million T cells. All discovery cohort repertoires had been generated on a single sequencing platform. To study patterns of TCR occurrence, a later analysis re-analyzed previously published TCR beta repertoires from several hundred donors and added high-resolution HLA genotyping. Of the 300 to 500 genotyped donors, 65% to 90% were placed in the genetic ancestry cluster associated with self-reported Caucasian donors. Five DR-DQ haplotypes were handled as single units for association and clustering, since linkage in the cohort was strong. On average, about 240,000 unique TCR beta nucleotide sequences were sequenced per donor among some 430 genotyped donors of the cohort, with roughly 19% of those sequences being non-productive. Donor age, sex, ethnicity and CMV serostatus were compiled alongside the repertoire data. To decide whether each TCR beta V gene segment behaved as functional or pseudogenic, an earlier analysis of some 540 of the donors relied on high-throughput TCR beta sequencing. The number of typed donors differed by locus: 629-630 for A, B, C, DRB1 and DQB1; 522 for DQA1; 606 for DPA1; and around 470 for DPB1. The study profiled the T cell repertoires of fewer than 850 subjects by immunosequencing and related them to cytomegalovirus serostatus. Both class I and class II loci were covered by HLA typing, at four-digit resolution. High-throughput TCR immunosequencing, statistical association of individual TCRs with disease status, and machine learning were combined to predict cytomegalovirus infection status. An early release covering 500 to 750 HLA-typed donors comprised 250 to 350 gigabases of sequencing data and approximately 80 million unique TCR sequences. A separate validation cohort of 90 to 150 different subjects was used in addition to the approximately 610-subject first cohort. Rather than drawing on any new phenotypic data, the later analysis identified candidate immune exposures from TCR beta sequences and the way those sequences occurred across donors. Genome-wide SNP genotypes for about 55% of the roughly 670 donors were used in a later genetic analysis, which treated that subset as a discovery cohort. The aim of the study was to test whether cataloging public T cell receptors could identify signatures of past pathogen exposure. The full study reports these points: The sequencing pipeline was judged likely to have produced a cluster of highly shared sequence variants as a technical artifact. Some IMGT-functional V segments, including TRBV6-2 and TRBV6-3, could not be told apart with the 87-base-pair reads, so those segments were excluded. Correlated functional status among segregating V segments might be attributable to linkage disequilibrium, but an unknown experimental factor could not be ruled out. When HLA alleles, especially DR and DQ, strongly co-occurred, TCR associations were difficult to assign to individual alleles. It was suggested by the authors that the approach could potentially be generalized to other disease states and immunological phenotypes. Because counts were too low, about 18 rarely observed V segments, including chromosome 9 orphons, were excluded from the earlier analysis of roughly 580 of the donors. A further reported finding was that TCR beta sequences accurately predicted the HLA-A and HLA-B alleles for most subjects in the first cohort. In this cohort, only TCR beta chains were sequenced, and detectable features were limited by the absence of alpha or paired-chain data. Three of the identified cytomegalovirus-associated TCR beta chains were confirmed in vitro to be specific for cytomegalovirus antigens. In a later analysis, more than 15,000 TCR beta sequences were associated with specific HLA alleles at a false discovery rate of 0.05. Most TCR sequences were seen in very few donors, while some public TCRs were found in many individuals. Compared with the roughly 710-donor mean, donors in an Asian-associated ancestry cluster had fewer N-insertions in productive TCRs, according to a later genetic analysis. The study listed 150 to 200 TCR beta chains as associated with cytomegalovirus. According to a later analysis, most CMV-associated TCR beta chains appeared to be HLA-restricted, and the HLA associations seemed to be driven largely by CMV exposure. Because some donors lacked HLA typing at each locus, the association tests relied only on the typed subset. A later genetic analysis associated a missense DCLRE1C variant with V-gene and J-gene trimming of TCR beta chains, and an independent cohort replicated the association. CMV serostatus was the only immune exposure information available for the cohort. The classifier was reported to diagnose cytomegalovirus status with high specificity and sensitivity in both the original cohort and the validation cohort. In a later analysis, the rate of TCR association differed among HLA loci, with DRB1 alleles having the most associated TCRs and HLA-C alleles having the fewest. A later analysis found that HLA-associated TCR beta chains were more clonally expanded and had lower generation probabilities than equally common non-associated chains. The presence/absence analyses assumed that sequencing depth was roughly uniform across donors, and that assumption may not be true. Several of the top co-occurrence clusters appeared to be linked to parvovirus B19, influenza, CMV and Epstein-Barr virus, according to a later analysis. Broadly in line with IMGT annotations, most TCR beta V segments showed up in productive rearrangements about 87% or about 30% of the time in an earlier analysis of some 590 of the donors.

This clone was detected only once. Its cognate antigen has yet to be identified. Base qualities are missing; no much larger clone stands one base away. The cohort was made up of 650 to 700 healthy bone marrow donors. All cohort members were sampled while nominally healthy, although unrecorded immune exposures were likely present. The donor tested CMV seronegative, placing the donor among the 350 or so seronegative members of the cohort. Each donor provided a peripheral blood sample, and peripheral blood mononuclear cells were used for TCR beta sequencing. The Qiagen DNeasy Blood Extraction Kit was used to extract genomic DNA from the blood cell samples. Libraries were made using the immunoSEQ multiplex PCR assay. For the multiplex PCR, a mixture combining 60 forward primers for TCR Vbeta segments and 13 reverse primers for TCR Jbeta segments was used. Amplification of the CDR3 region of rearranged TCR beta genes was performed with a multiplex PCR assay on genomic DNA. The Illumina HiSeq System was used to sequence the amplified TCR beta libraries as 87-base-pair reads. The paper's processing steps were these. Across the roughly 700 repertoires, a later analysis counted around 80 million unique TCR beta chains, 9.5 million to 12 million of which were shared by at least two donors. Raw reads were error-corrected and collapsed into unique sequences with a nearest-neighbor algorithm that merged closely related sequences to remove PCR and sequencing errors. Alignment of CDR3 sequences to IMGT reference sequences was used to assign V, D and J gene segments. Each retained sequence needed at least a six-nucleotide match to both a V gene segment and a J gene segment. A rearrangement counted as productive if the CDR3 had no stop codons and remained in frame with V and J, and every other rearrangement counted as non-productive. CDR3 was defined by IMGT convention, running from the second conserved V-encoded cysteine to the conserved J-encoded phenylalanine. In an earlier analysis of 587 of the donors, sequences lacking an unambiguous match to a single V gene segment were excluded. In an earlier analysis of approximately 550 of the donors, V segments were called functional above 56.7% productive rearrangements and were called segregating when the between-donor standard deviation exceeded 5%. A statistical classification framework was built to diagnose cytomegalovirus status from the catalog of TCR beta chain sequences. A later analysis assigned V and J genes by comparing TCR nucleotide sequences with IMGT/GENE-DB human TR gene sequences. Using the TCRdist pipeline, a later analysis assigned CDR3 sequences along with most-parsimonious VDJ recombination scenarios. A later analysis defined each TCR beta chain by its CDR3 amino acid sequence plus V-gene family, and excluded reads lacking a unique V-gene family. To address suspected cross-contamination and a sequencing artifact, a later analysis removed a few hundred highly shared, low-generation-probability nucleotide sequences. In a later analysis, a clonal expansion index for each public chain was calculated from normalized within-repertoire ranks of inferred template counts. In a later analysis, generation probabilities were computed with a VDJ recombination model fitted to out-of-frame rearrangements, and the resulting probabilities were checked against IGoR. In a later analysis, hypergeometric tests were used to score TCR-TCR, TCR-HLA and TCR-CMV co-occurrence, with a repertoire-size bias correction applied to TCR pairs. In a later analysis, false discovery rates were estimated by permuting HLA or CMV assignments 20 times. In a later analysis, co-occurring TCRs were grouped using DBSCAN, with TCRdist sequence similarity added in when clustering inside HLA-allele-positive subsets. Repertoires with fewer than 30,000 or more than 120,000 public chains, plus five repertoires with anomalous nucleotide sharing, were excluded from co-occurrence clustering. TCRdb holds this immuneACCESS table with in-frame rearrangements only. Some clones are missing; in checked studies, unresolved V genes explain under half, and the rest has no known cause. The V and J calls and clone size were taken over from that table, and D and trimming were inferred from the DNA. The sample table lists 100,000 to 150,000 clones, roughly 75% of them with a count of one. The top ten constitute more than 2.5% of the sample.

CDR3 length: 18 amino acids, cysteine to phenylalanine. Only the CDR3 DNA stays, 54 bases, in frame from base 1. Unmatched junction bases come to 12, with V trimmed by 0 bases and J by 6 bases. CDR1 and CDR2, per the germline V gene, are SGHTA and FQGNSA. Sequencing input: PBMCs. The TCR originated in a woman in her fifties or sixties in good health and CMV-seronegative. The chain was built from TRBV7-2 and TRBJ2-1; the central 9 bases match TRBD2. At the DNA level, the sequence is TGTGCCAGCAGCTTAGCGCTCGGGGCGGGAGGGCCTGGCAATGAGCAGTTCTTC. This translates into CASSLALGAGGPGNEQFF.